The 30 T cell receptor beta chains presented below share a single source sample, sequenced in a study of shared clonotypes between healthy human individuals. Profiled with immunoSEQ multiplex PCR; TCRdb holds only in-frame clones, not every one. The sample includes 2 million to 3 million clones, roughly 93% of them seen just once. Sequences were obtained from naive CD4+ T cells from PBMCs. The subset: CD45RA+ positively selected. The receptors were gathered from a man aged 18 to 30 in good health. Some clones in this sample may be carry-over from other donors' samples.

This chain connects TRBV11-3 to TRBJ1-1, with D possibly being TRBD1 (5 bases). Trimming stripped 5 bases from V and 5 bases from J, with 18 bases between. Per the germline V gene, CDR1 is SGHNT and CDR2 is YENEEA. The CDR3 is 15 amino acids. The DNA of the CDR3 is TGTGCCAGCAGCGGGAGCGCTCAGGGAAGGACTGAAGCTTTCTTT. This translates into CASSGSAQGRTEAFF.

CDR3: CASSLARDEQYF. DNA of the CDR3: TGTGCCAGCAGCTTAGCTCGGGACGAGCAGTACTTC. V gene TRBV7-9 combines with J gene TRBJ2-5, with no clear D. The J call is doubtful: the DNA matches TRBJ2-7 better. Germline assignment: CDR1 SEHNR and CDR2 FQNEAQ (reference sequence). This CDR3 has 12 residues.

J is TRBJ2-1 and V is TRBV6-4; tentative D call: TRBD2 (6 bases). Trimming left V 0 bases short and J 10 bases short, with 10 bases between. Per germline, CDR1 MRHNA and CDR2 SNTAGT. The CDR3 is 13 residues long. The CDR3 DNA reads as TGTGCCAGCAGTGACTCCCCTCGGGGGGAGCAGTTCTTC. Its protein product is CASSDSPRGEQFF.

This clone was seen more than once but under ten times. This chain uses TRBV4-1 with TRBJ1-2; D ambiguous. V was cut by 0 bases and J by 7 bases, with 9 bases left in between. Germline CDR1 reads MGHRA; CDR2 reads YSYEKL. The CDR3 runs to 13 residues. As DNA, the CDR3 is TGCGCCAGCAGCCAAGACGCCTGGGGTGGCTACACCTTC. Residues: CASSQDAWGGYTF.

The rearrangement uses TRBV28 and TRBJ1-3; D is undetermined. Germline V CDR1 and CDR2: MDHEN, SYDVKM. The CDR3 loop spans 18 amino acids. The V end was cut by 1 base, the J end by 0 bases, with 16 bases between. The CDR3 DNA follows: TGTGCCAGCAGTTTATCGGCGAAGCCACCCCGCTCTGGAAACACCATATATTTT. This sequence encodes CASSLSAKPPRSGNTIYF.

This chain joins TRBV11-3 and TRBJ2-1, with TRBD2 as a possible D gene (6 bases). Trimming removed 5 bases at V and 5 bases at J, with 16 bases between. Germline CDR1 reads SGHNT; CDR2 reads YENEEA. The CDR3 spans 15 residues. The CDR3 reads CASSPGRRADNEQFF. The CDR3 bases are TGTGCCAGCAGCCCAGGAAGGAGGGCCGACAATGAGCAGTTCTTC.

The CDR3 DNA sequence: TGCGCCAGCAGCTTTTTCGGGCCCCGTGGGGAGACCCAGTACTTC. Translation gives CASSFFGPRGETQYF. The V gene is TRBV5-1, the J gene TRBJ2-5; D uncertain. V was shortened by 2 bases and J by 5 bases, with 16 bases between the two germline ends. Germline V lookup: CDR1 SGHRS, CDR2 YFSETQ. CDR3 length: 15 amino acids.

J is TRBJ2-7 and V is TRBV27, with D possibly TRBD2 on 5 matching bases. V dropped 11 bases and J dropped 4 bases, with 21 bases sitting between them. This CDR3 is built from 14 residues. Germline V gene data show CDR1 as MNHEY and CDR2 as SMNVEV (reference sequence). This CDR3 reads CASWRREDVYEQYF. As DNA, the CDR3 is TGTGCCTCCTGGAGGCGAGAGGATGTATACGAGCAGTACTTC.

This clone was picked up one time. The sample carries other DNA sequences with the same CDR3. The gene calls are TRBV28 and TRBJ2-1; TRBD2 agrees at 9 bases. V was pared by 3 bases and J by 3 bases, with 3 bases of the junction left unmatched. The CDR3 is made up of 15 amino acids. From germline, CDR1 is MDHEN and CDR2 SYDVKM. CDR3 bases: TGTGCCAGCAGTTTGGGCGGGAGGGACTACAATGAGCAGTTCTTC. It specifies CASSLGGRDYNEQFF.

The V and J genes are TRBV19 and TRBJ2-3; D remains ambiguous. This CDR3 contains 15 residues. Deletions cut 5 bases from V and 1 base from J, with 13 bases between. The V gene's germline CDR1 is LNHDA and CDR2 SQIVND (reference sequence). The CDR3 here is CASSHGRSRTDTQYF. CDR3 in DNA: TGTGCCAGTAGTCACGGACGGAGCCGCACAGATACGCAGTATTTT.

The chain recombines TRBV7-2 with TRBJ1-2; D not certain. This CDR3 is built from 19 residues. Germline V lookup: CDR1 SGHTA, CDR2 FQGNSA. V gave up 1 base and J gave up 1 base, with 22 bases separating them. DNA for the CDR3: TGTGCCAGCAGCTTAGTAGGATCGAACTTGCTCTTAAATAACTATGGCTACACCTTC. Amino acids: CASSLVGSNLLLNNYGYTF. Together with reference TRBV7-2 and TRBJ1-2, the CDR3 gives the full variable domain: GAGVSQSPSNKVTEKGKDVELRCDPISGHTALYWYRQSLGQGLEFLIYFQGNSAPDKSGLPSDRFSAERTGGSVSTLTIQRTQQEDSAVYLCASSLVGSNLLLNNYGYTFGSGTRLTVV.

There are a few counts of this clone. The sample has other DNA sequences that encode this CDR3 too. This chain uses TRBV19 with TRBJ2-4, with D tentatively TRBD1 (6 bases). Germline CDR1 is LNHDA and CDR2 is SQIVND (reference sequence). This CDR3 has 15 amino acids. The V gene lost 4 bases and the J gene lost 0 bases, with 10 bases spanning the gap. In DNA form, the CDR3 reads TGTGCCAGTAGTACCCCAGGGGTAGCCAAAAACATTCAGTACTTC. This gives the protein CASSTPGVAKNIQYF. The whole variable domain, remainder taken from reference TRBV19 and TRBJ2-4, is DGGITQSPKYLFRKEGQNVTLSCEQNLNHDAMYWYRQDPGQGLRLIYYSQIVNDFQKGDIAEGYSVSREKKESFPLTVTSAQKNPTAFYLCASSTPGVAKNIQYFGAGTRLSVL.

The CDR3 DNA reads TGCGCCAGTTTGGACAGACCAAACACTGAAGCTTTCTTT. Its protein is CASLDRPNTEAFF. V gene TRBV10-1 combines with J gene TRBJ1-1, with D possibly TRBD1 on 6 matching bases. V lost 9 bases to trimming and J lost 2 bases, with 13 bases between them. The V gene's germline CDR1 is WNHNN and CDR2 SYGVQD (reference sequence). The CDR3 has 13 residues.

The rearrangement links TRBV2 to TRBJ1-2, with 8 bases aligning to TRBD1. J gave up 4 bases and V 6 bases, and 4 bases lay outside the gene matches. Germline CDR1 is SNHLY and CDR2 is FYNNEI. This CDR3 comprises 13 residues. The CDR3 sequence is CASREDRAYGYTF. The CDR3 bases are TGTGCCAGCAGAGAGGACAGGGCCTATGGCTACACCTTC.

This sequence joins TRBV7-2 and TRBJ2-1, with 7 bases fitting TRBD2. This CDR3 has 14 residues. Germline trimming cut 5 bases from V and 6 bases from J; bases unmatched to any gene: 7. Per germline, CDR1 SGHTA and CDR2 FQGNSA. The CDR3 spells CASSPGGEGNEQFF. The CDR3 bases are TGTGCCAGCAGCCCGGGGGGTGAAGGCAATGAGCAGTTCTTC. Based on the CDR3 plus reference TRBV7-2 and TRBJ2-1, the full variable domain is GAGVSQSPSNKVTEKGKDVELRCDPISGHTALYWYRQSLGQGLEFLIYFQGNSAPDKSGLPSDRFSAERTGGSVSTLTIQRTQQEDSAVYLCASSPGGEGNEQFFGPGTRLTVL.

This rearrangement joins TRBV6-6 to TRBJ1-2, with TRBD1 as a possible D gene (6 bases). Germline loops: CDR1 MNHNY, CDR2 SVGAGI (reference sequence). There are 12 residues in the CDR3. The ends were cut back, 8 bases at V and 6 bases at J, with 13 bases in the middle. As DNA, the CDR3 is TGTGCCAGCCGCTTTCACAGGGATGGCTACACCTTC. The encoded protein is CASRFHRDGYTF.

The V gene is TRBV10-1, the J gene TRBJ2-7; 7 bases map to TRBD2. There are 15 residues in the CDR3. The germline gives CDR1 WNHNN, CDR2 SYGVQD (reference sequence). V was clipped by 6 bases and J by 7 bases; unmatched bases: 15. Here the CDR3 reads CASSHYRGRAWEQYF. Written as DNA, the CDR3 is TGCGCCAGCAGCCATTACCGTGGGAGGGCCTGGGAGCAGTACTTC.

The V call is TRBV6-6, the J call TRBJ2-1; D remains unclear. V was pared by 2 bases and J by 3 bases, with 8 bases between. The CDR3 has 14 residues. Germline assignment: CDR1 MNHNY and CDR2 SVGAGI (reference sequence). CDR3 DNA sequence: TGTGCCAGCAGTTACAGACATCACTACAATGAGCAGTTCTTC. Translation gives CASSYRHHYNEQFF.

The V gene is TRBV5-6, the J gene TRBJ2-1; D unclear. Germline CDR1 reads SGHDT; CDR2 reads YYEEEE. Trimming took off 4 bases at V and 8 bases at J, with 13 bases between the two ends. CDR3 length: 13 residues. In DNA, the CDR3 is TGTGCCAGCAGCCGAATCTCAGGTGATGAGCAGTTCTTC. Encoded protein: CASSRISGDEQFF.

The V gene is TRBV4-1, the J gene TRBJ1-1; D uncertain. The V and J ends lost 2 bases and 10 bases respectively, with 11 bases between them. CDR3 size: 12 residues. Germline V gene lookup returns CDR1 MGHRA and CDR2 YSYEKL. CDR3 bases: TGCGCCAGCAGCCAAATTTTAGGTTTAGCTTTCTTT. The encoded protein is CASSQILGLAFF.

Comment on this clone: Other DNA sequences in the same sample also yield this CDR3. The chain is built from TRBV5-1 and TRBJ1-2; possible D gene TRBD1, 5 bases. The CDR3 consists of 15 residues. V was pared by 4 bases and J by 3 bases, with 16 bases between. CDR1 is SGHRS and CDR2 is YFSETQ in the germline V gene. CDR3 amino acids: CASSPRAGLDYGYTF. DNA for the CDR3: TGCGCCAGCAGCCCCCGGGCAGGGCTAGACTATGGCTACACCTTC.

The rearrangement uses TRBV10-3 and TRBJ1-1; D gene uncertain. Per germline, CDR1 ENHRY and CDR2 SYGVKD. Between the trimmed V and J ends, which lost 4 bases and 0 bases, there was a span of 9 bases. CDR3 length: 14 amino acids. The CDR3 is CAISGHSLNTEAFF. The CDR3 DNA sequence: TGTGCCATCAGTGGACACAGCTTGAACACTGAAGCTTTCTTT.

The genes are TRBV28 and TRBJ1-2; D possibly corresponds to TRBD1 (5 bases). V was clipped by 6 bases and J by 4 bases, with 18 bases between them. From germline, CDR1 is MDHEN and CDR2 SYDVKM. This CDR3 region has 15 residues. CDR3 in DNA: TGTGCCAGCAGCAAAACACCTGGGACGGTCTATGGCTACACCTTC. It translates to CASSKTPGTVYGYTF.

The V and J genes are TRBV7-9 and TRBJ1-2; 7 positions agree with TRBD1. Germline CDR1 is SEHNR and CDR2 is FQNEAQ (reference sequence). CDR3 length equals 17 residues. V was pared by 4 bases and J by 0 bases, with 11 bases of the junction left unmatched. As DNA, the CDR3 is TGTGCCAGCAGCTCCCGGGACAGCGCGGTTTCTAACTATGGCTACACCTTC. It codes for CASSSRDSAVSNYGYTF.

The chain joins TRBV7-3 to TRBJ2-7; 8 nucleotides line up with TRBD2. V lost 4 bases and J lost 4; bases outside the gene matches: 15. The CDR3 has 17 amino acids. The V gene's germline CDR1 is SGHTA and CDR2 FQGTGA. The CDR3 loop reads CASSSGGREGPRYEQYF. As DNA, the CDR3 is TGTGCCAGCAGCTCCGGAGGACGGGAGGGACCCCGATACGAGCAGTACTTC.

The DNA for the CDR3 is TGTGCCAGCAGCTCTTTAGTCACCGGGGCGAACACTGAAGCTTTCTTT. The encoded protein is CASSSLVTGANTEAFF. This sequence joins TRBV7-2 and TRBJ1-1, with a weak D call TRBD1 (5 bases). The CDR3 totals 16 residues. The germline gives CDR1 SGHTA, CDR2 FQGNSA. The V gene lost 4 bases and the J gene lost 1 base, with 16 bases spanning the gap.

The rearrangement uses TRBV2 and TRBJ2-3; weak D call: TRBD2 (6 bases). The CDR3 has 12 residues. V was shortened by 9 bases and J by 0 bases, with 7 bases between the two germline ends. The V gene's germline CDR1 is SNHLY and CDR2 FYNNEI. CDR3 residues: CARGTSTDTQYF. The CDR3 nucleotides are TGTGCCAGGGGGACTAGCACAGATACGCAGTATTTT. Full variable domain (rest looked up from reference TRBV2 and TRBJ2-3): EPEVTQTPSHQVTQMGQEVILRCVPISNHLYFYWYRQILGQKVEFLVSFYNNEISEKSEIFDDQFSVERPDGSNFTLKIRSTKLEDSAMYFCARGTSTDTQYFGPGTRLTVL.

The chain joins TRBV4-3 to TRBJ2-7, with 7 bases aligning to TRBD1. The CDR3 runs 15 residues. Trimming took 0 bases from V and 1 from J; bases not matched to a gene: 3. Germline values: CDR1 LGHNA, CDR2 YSLEER. The CDR3, as DNA: TGCGCCAGCAGCCAAGAAAGGGGGCCGTCCTACGAGCAGTACTTC. It encodes CASSQERGPSYEQYF.

Written as DNA, the CDR3 is TGTGCCAGCAGCCCCGGGACAGTCAATCAGCCCCAGCATTTT. It encodes CASSPGTVNQPQHF. This rearrangement joins TRBV11-2 to TRBJ1-5, with 7 bases matching TRBD1. With V trimmed by 5 bases and J by 3 bases, 4 bases remained unmatched. CDR1 is SGHAT, CDR2 FQNNGV, per germline. There are 14 residues in the CDR3.

This chain connects TRBV15 to TRBJ2-7; D tentatively fits TRBD1 or TRBD2 (5 bases each). This CDR3 contains 17 residues. V shed 2 bases and J shed 3 bases, with 20 bases lying between them. The germline gives CDR1 LNHNV, CDR2 YYDKDF (reference sequence). The CDR3 reads CATSRTNRDRRFYEQYF. CDR3 DNA sequence: TGTGCCACCAGCAGAACAAACCGGGACCGCCGCTTCTACGAGCAGTACTTC.